The present T cell receptor (beta chain) was sequenced within a study of Ad26.COV2.S vaccination and SARS-CoV-2 variants. Study at large: Each vaccinee took Ad26.COV2.S intramuscularly, once or twice 56 days apart.

Treatment reported: 19 received Ad26.COV2.S at low or high dose, single or two shots; 5 received placebo; per-sample allocation not given. Vaccine and placebo recipients were sampled on day 63 after the first injection. Generated by immunoSEQ multiplex PCR, the TCRdb table keeps only in-frame clones and is missing some. The sample lists 200,000 to 300,000 clones; roughly 90% were seen once. CDR1 is KGHSH, CDR2 LQKENI, per germline. Trimming left V 6 bases short and J 5 bases short, with 13 bases between. This CDR3 spans 14 amino acids. The clonotype was recovered from a person aged 18-65 years who received the Ad26.COV2.S COVID-19 vaccine or a placebo. The chain is built from TRBV18 and TRBJ1-4; tentatively, D is TRBD1 (5 bases). This specimen consisted of peripheral blood, obtained in a trial of Ad26.COV2.S vaccine versus placebo. As DNA, the CDR3 is TGTGCCAGCTCCCGGGGACCGTTAAATGAAAAACTGTTTTTT. Amino acid sequence: CASSRGPLNEKLFF.